These 12 T cell receptor beta chains were sequenced from one sample in a study of tumor-infiltrating lymphocytes in oesophageal squamous cell carcinoma (dated by TCRdb to the mid-2010s). To prepare the library, PCR was applied. Sequencer: Illumina HiSeq 2000. In-frame beta chains were kept once TCRdb had trimmed the public reads at Q25 with fastp and called clones with MiXCR. For every CDR3 protein sequence, its rows merge into one entry that carries the most common genes and DNA. The sample yields about 14,000 distinct CDR3 sequences; about 50% were counted once. Together, the top ten hold approximately 45% of the sample. Specimen: blood. All receptors derive from a male donor with esophageal squamous cell carcinoma.

As for this clonotype: Possible read error: a much larger clone is one base away. The chain uses TRBV10-2 and TRBJ2-1; either TRBD1 or TRBD2 may supply D (6 bases each). Germline CDR1 is WSHSY and CDR2 is SAAADI. Trimming took off 3 bases at V and 13 bases at J, with 16 bases between the two ends. There are 13 residues in the CDR3. CDR3 in DNA: TGCGCCAGCAGTGACAGGGGCCGGGAGACCCAGTTCTTC. Translated: CASSDRGRETQFF.

This clonotype was detected many times. The chain joins TRBV5-1 to TRBJ2-3; D may match TRBD1 or TRBD2 (5 bases each). This CDR3 comprises 14 residues. The V gene lost 4 bases and the J gene lost 4 bases, with 13 bases spanning the gap. Germline CDR1 and CDR2: SGHRS and YFSETQ. In nucleotides, the CDR3 is TGCGCCAGCAGCCTAGGCCGGGACCCAGATACGCAGTATTTT. Translation gives CASSLGRDPDTQYF. The complete variable domain, with remaining parts taken from reference TRBV5-1 and TRBJ2-3, reads KAGVTQTPRYLIKTRGQQVTLSCSPISGHRSVSWYQQTPGQGLQFLFEYFSETQRNKGNFPGRFSGRQFSNSRSEMNVSTLELGDSALYLCASSLGRDPDTQYFGPGTRLTVL.

CDR3 region: CASKNTGNQPQHF. The CDR3 DNA reads TGTGCCAGCAAAAACACAGGGAATCAGCCCCAGCATTTT. The chain is built from TRBV2 and TRBJ1-5, with D possibly matching TRBD1 (6 bases). Germline V gene lookup returns CDR1 SNHLY and CDR2 FYNNEI. The germline V and J ends were trimmed by 7 bases and 4 bases, with 11 bases remaining between them. The CDR3 length is 13 residues.

The V gene is TRBV4-2, the J gene TRBJ2-1; 7 bases are a match to TRBD1. The J call could be wrong; TRBJ2-5 is a better fit for the DNA end. This CDR3 has 15 amino acids. Looked up from germline, CDR1 is LGHNA and CDR2 is YNFKEQ. The DNA of the CDR3 is TGTGCCAGCAGCGGCCGGGGACAGACCCAAGAGACCCAGTACTTC. As protein: CASSGRGQTQETQYF.

This clonotype was detected a few times. This may come from a read error, since a much larger clone is one base off. This chain connects TRBV28 to TRBJ2-5, with TRBD1 as a possible D gene (7 bases). Germline lookup yields CDR1 MDHEN and CDR2 SYDVKM. This CDR3 has 17 residues. Trimming cost V 6 bases and J 11 bases, with 31 bases left between them. CDR3 loop: CASSSGGRLASYNEQYF. The DNA for the CDR3 is TGTGCCAGCAGCTCAGGGGGGAGGTTAGCCTCCTACAATGAGCAGTACTTC.

Only one count was recorded for this clonotype. The gene calls are TRBV5-6 and TRBJ2-3; 13 bases align to TRBD2. Looked up from germline, CDR1 is SGHDT and CDR2 is YYEEEE. This CDR3 has 15 amino acids. The V and J ends lost 0 bases and 9 bases, in that order; junction bases with no gene match: 4. The CDR3 sequence: CASSLEGLAGSTQYF. CDR3 in DNA: TGTGCCAGCAGCTTGGAGGGACTAGCGGGAAGCACGCAGTATTTT.

This chain connects TRBV11-2 to TRBJ2-4; the D gene could be TRBD1 or TRBD2 (6 bases each). The DNA end favors TRBJ2-7, so the J call may be wrong. Germline-derived CDR1 and CDR2 are SGHAT and FQNNGV. CDR3 length equals 15 residues. Here the CDR3 DNA reads TGTGCCAGCTCCGGGGGCGTGGGGGCTAAGTACGAGCAGTACTTC. Translated, it gives CASSGGVGAKYEQYF.

The chain is built from TRBV4-2 and TRBJ1-2; D may be TRBD1 (6 bases). The CDR3 is 14 residues long. Trimming shortened V by 4 bases and J by 6 bases, and 15 bases separated the two germline ends. From germline, CDR1 is LGHNA and CDR2 YNFKEQ. CDR3 sequence reads: CASSRVGHEDGYTF. DNA for the CDR3: TGTGCCAGCAGCCGTGTGGGACATGAGGATGGCTACACCTTC.

This sequence joins TRBV19 and TRBJ2-3, with unresolved D. The DNA end is a closer match to TRBJ2-2, so the J assignment may be wrong. The CDR3 sequence is 11 residues long. Germline V CDR1 and CDR2: LNHDA, SQIVND (reference sequence). The chain's CDR3 is CASSFFGELFF. DNA of the CDR3: TGTGCCAGTAGTTTTTTCGGGGAGCTGTTTTTT.

This chain joins TRBV28 and TRBJ2-1, with 8 bases identical to TRBD1. In germline, CDR1 is MDHEN, CDR2 SYDVKM. Trimming removed 10 bases from V and 9 bases from J; junction bases left unmatched: 11. The CDR3 contains 13 residues. The CDR3 loop is CATVGQGAAEQFF. The CDR3 bases are TGTGCCACCGTGGGGCAGGGGGCAGCTGAGCAGTTCTTC.

This clonotype has more than one count but fewer than ten. V and J are TRBV5-1 and TRBJ1-2; TRBD1 matches at 8 bases. Germline V gene data show CDR1 as SGHRS and CDR2 as YFSETQ. This CDR3 is built from 15 residues. J gave up 4 bases and V 0 bases, and 5 bases lay outside the gene matches. The CDR3 bases are TGCGCCAGCAGCTTGGCGCCCGGACAGGGCTATGGCTACACCTTC. Protein product: CASSLAPGQGYGYTF.

A few counts support this clonotype. The V and J genes are TRBV7-8 and TRBJ2-3, with D maybe TRBD2 (5 bases). The CDR3 is made up of 13 amino acids. V was shortened by 5 bases and J by 3 bases, with 9 bases between the two germline ends. Germline lookup yields CDR1 SGHVS and CDR2 FQNEAQ. The DNA of the CDR3 is TGTGCCAGCAGCACACTAGGGACAGATACGCAGTATTTT. It is translated as CASSTLGTDTQYF.